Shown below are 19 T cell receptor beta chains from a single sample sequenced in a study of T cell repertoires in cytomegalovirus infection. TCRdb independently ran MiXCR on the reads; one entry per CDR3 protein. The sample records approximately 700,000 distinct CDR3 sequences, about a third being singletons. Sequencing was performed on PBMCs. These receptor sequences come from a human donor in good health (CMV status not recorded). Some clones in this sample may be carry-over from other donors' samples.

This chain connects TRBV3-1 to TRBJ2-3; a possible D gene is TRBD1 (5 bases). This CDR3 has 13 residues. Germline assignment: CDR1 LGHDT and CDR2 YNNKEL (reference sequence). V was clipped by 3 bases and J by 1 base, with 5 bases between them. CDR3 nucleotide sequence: TGTGCCAGCAGCCACAGGGGCACAGATACGCAGTATTTT. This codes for CASSHRGTDTQYF.

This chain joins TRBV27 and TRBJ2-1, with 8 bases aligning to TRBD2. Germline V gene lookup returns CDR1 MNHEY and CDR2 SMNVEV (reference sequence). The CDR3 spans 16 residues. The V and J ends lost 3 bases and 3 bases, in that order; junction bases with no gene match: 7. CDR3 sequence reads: CASSFEAGAFYNEQFF. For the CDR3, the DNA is TGTGCCAGCAGTTTTGAAGCGGGGGCCTTCTACAATGAGCAGTTCTTC.

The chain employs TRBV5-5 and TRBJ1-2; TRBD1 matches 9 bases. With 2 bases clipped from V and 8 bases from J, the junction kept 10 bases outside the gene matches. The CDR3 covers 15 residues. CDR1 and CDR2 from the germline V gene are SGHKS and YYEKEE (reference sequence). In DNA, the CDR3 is TGTGCCAGCAGCTTAAGCTTGGGGACAGGGAGAGGCTACACCTTC. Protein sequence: CASSLSLGTGRGYTF.

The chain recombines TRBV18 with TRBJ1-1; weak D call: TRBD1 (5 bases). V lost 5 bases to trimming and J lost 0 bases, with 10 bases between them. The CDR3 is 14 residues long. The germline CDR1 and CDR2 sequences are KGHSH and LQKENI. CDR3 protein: CASSDGTVNTEAFF. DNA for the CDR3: TGTGCCAGCTCAGACGGGACGGTGAACACTGAAGCTTTCTTT.

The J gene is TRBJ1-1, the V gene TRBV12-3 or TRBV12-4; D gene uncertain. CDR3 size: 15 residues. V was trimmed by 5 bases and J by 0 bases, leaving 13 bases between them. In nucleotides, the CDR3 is TGTGCCAGCAGTGGCTTTGGGGAGGTGAACACTGAAGCTTTCTTT. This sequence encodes CASSGFGEVNTEAFF.

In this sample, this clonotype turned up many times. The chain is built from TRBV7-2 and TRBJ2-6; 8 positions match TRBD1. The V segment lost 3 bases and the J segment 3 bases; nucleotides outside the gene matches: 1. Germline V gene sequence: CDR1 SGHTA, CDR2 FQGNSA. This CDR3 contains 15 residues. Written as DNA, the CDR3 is TGTGCCAGCAGCTTCAGGGGGCTTGGGGCCAACGTCCTGACTTTC. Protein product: CASSFRGLGANVLTF.

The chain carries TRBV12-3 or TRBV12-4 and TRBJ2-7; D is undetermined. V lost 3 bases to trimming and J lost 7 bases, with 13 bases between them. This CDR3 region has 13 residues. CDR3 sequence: CASSLGSFGEQYF. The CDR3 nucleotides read TGTGCCAGCAGTTTGGGTTCCTTCGGAGAGCAGTACTTC.

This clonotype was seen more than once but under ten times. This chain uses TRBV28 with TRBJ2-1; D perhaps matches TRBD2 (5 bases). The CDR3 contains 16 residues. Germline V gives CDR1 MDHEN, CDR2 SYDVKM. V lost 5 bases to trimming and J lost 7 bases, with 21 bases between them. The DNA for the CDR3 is TGTGCCAGCAGTCCAGCACGGGGTACCTTGGGGAATGAGCAGTTCTTC. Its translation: CASSPARGTLGNEQFF.

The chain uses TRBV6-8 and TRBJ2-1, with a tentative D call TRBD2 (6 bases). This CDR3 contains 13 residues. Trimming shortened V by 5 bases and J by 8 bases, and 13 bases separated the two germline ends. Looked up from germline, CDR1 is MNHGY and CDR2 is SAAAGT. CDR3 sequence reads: CASSRGGEDEQFF. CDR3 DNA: TGTGCCAGCAGTCGCGGCGGGGAGGATGAGCAGTTCTTC.

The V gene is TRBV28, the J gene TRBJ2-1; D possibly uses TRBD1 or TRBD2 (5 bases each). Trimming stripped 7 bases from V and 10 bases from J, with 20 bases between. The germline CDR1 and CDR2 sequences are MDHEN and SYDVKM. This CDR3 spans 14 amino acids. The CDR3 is CASTRTGTASEQFF. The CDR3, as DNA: TGTGCCAGCACCCGGACGGGGACGGCCTCCGAGCAGTTCTTC.

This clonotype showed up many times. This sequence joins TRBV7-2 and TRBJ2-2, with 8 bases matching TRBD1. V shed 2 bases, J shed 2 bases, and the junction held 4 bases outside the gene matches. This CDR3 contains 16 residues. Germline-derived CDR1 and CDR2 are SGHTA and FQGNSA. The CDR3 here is CASSLMAGGNTGELFF. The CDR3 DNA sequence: TGTGCCAGCAGCTTAATGGCAGGGGGCAACACCGGGGAGCTGTTTTTT.

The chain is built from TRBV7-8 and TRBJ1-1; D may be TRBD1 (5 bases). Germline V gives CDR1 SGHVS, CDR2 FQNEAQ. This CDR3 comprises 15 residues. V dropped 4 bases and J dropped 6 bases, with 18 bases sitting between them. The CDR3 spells CASSSPEGRVAEAFF. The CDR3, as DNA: TGTGCCAGCAGCTCGCCGGAGGGACGAGTGGCTGAAGCTTTCTTT.

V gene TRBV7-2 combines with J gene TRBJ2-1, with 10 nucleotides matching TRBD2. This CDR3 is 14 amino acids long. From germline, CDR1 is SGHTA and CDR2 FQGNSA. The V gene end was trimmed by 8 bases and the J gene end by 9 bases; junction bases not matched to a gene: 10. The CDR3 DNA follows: TGTGCCAGCGAGTCCGGGGTAGCGGGAGGTGAGCAGTTCTTC. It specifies CASESGVAGGEQFF.

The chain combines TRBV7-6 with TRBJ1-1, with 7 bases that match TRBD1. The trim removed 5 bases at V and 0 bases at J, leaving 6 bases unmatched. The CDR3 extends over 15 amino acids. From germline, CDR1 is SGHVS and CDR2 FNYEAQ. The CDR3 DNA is TGTGCCAGCAGCCCGGGGACAGACTTGAACACTGAAGCTTTCTTT. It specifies CASSPGTDLNTEAFF.

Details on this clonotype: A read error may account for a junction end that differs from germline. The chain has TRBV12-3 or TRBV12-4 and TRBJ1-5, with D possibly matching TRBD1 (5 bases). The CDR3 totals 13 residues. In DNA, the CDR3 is TGTGCCAGCAACGACCGGGGGGATCAGGCCCAGCATTTT. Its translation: CASNDRGDQAQHF.

The CDR3: CASSPQPLDSYEQYF. In nucleotides, the CDR3 is TGTGCCAGCAGTCCTCAACCACTAGACAGCTACGAGCAGTACTTC. The genes are TRBV3-1 and TRBJ2-7; D may match TRBD1 or TRBD2 (5 bases each). Looked up from germline, CDR1 is LGHDT and CDR2 is YNNKEL (reference sequence). Trimming took 6 bases from V and 3 from J, leaving 18 bases between them. There are 15 residues in the CDR3.

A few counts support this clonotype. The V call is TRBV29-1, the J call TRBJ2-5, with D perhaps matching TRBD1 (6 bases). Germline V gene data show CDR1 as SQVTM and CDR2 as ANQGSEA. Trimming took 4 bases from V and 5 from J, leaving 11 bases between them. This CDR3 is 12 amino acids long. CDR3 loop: CSVVQGQETQYF. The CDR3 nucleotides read TGCAGCGTTGTGCAGGGGCAGGAGACCCAGTACTTC.

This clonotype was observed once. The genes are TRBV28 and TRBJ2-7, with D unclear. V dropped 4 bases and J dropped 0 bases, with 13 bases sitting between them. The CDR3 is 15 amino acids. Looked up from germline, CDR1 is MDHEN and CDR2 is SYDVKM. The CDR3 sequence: CASSYHSKSSYEQYF. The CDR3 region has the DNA TGTGCCAGCAGTTACCACAGCAAATCCTCCTACGAGCAGTACTTC.

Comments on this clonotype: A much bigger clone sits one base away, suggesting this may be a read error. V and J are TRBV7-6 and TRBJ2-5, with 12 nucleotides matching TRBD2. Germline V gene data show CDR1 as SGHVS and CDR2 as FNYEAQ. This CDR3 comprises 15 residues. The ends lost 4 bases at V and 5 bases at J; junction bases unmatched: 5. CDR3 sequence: CASSWGLAGGETQYF. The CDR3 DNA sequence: TGTGCCAGCAGCTGGGGACTAGCGGGTGGCGAGACCCAGTACTTC.